This TCR beta chain appears in the sequencing data of a study of radiation and T cells in renal cell carcinoma. Profiling relied on immunoSEQ multiplex PCR, and the TCRdb table lists in-frame clones only, not all of them. Here the sample spans approximately 80,000 clones, 89% being singletons. V was pared by 5 bases and J by 2 bases, with 16 bases between. CDR1 is LNHDA and CDR2 is SQIVND in the germline V gene (reference sequence). The CDR3 totals 16 residues. The sample's time point: blood 4 weeks post-SBRT, at nephrectomy. Treatment in this sample: 15 Gy SBRT to primary tumor, nephrectomy 4 weeks later.

This TCR came from a woman in her seventies with renal cell carcinoma. The chain employs TRBV19 and TRBJ2-1; D remains unclear. This specimen was blood, taken from a patient whose treatment included radiotherapy and nephrectomy. In DNA, the CDR3 is TGTGCCAGTAGTCTCGGGCTAGGGATCACCTACAATGAGCAGTTCTTC. Translation gives CASSLGLGITYNEQFF.